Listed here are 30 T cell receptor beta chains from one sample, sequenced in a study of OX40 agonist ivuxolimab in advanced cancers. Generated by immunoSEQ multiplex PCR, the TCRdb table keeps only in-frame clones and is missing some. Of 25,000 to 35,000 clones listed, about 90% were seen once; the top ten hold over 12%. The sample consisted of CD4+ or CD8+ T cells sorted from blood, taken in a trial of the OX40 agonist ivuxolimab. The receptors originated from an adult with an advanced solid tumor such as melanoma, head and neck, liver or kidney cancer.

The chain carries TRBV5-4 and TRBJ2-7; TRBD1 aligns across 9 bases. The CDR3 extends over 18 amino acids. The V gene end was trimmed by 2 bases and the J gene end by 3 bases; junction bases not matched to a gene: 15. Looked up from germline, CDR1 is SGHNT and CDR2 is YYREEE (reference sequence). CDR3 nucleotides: TGTGCCAGCAGCTTTCTGGGGACCGGGACAGGGAAAAACTACGAGCAGTACTTC. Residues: CASSFLGTGTGKNYEQYF.

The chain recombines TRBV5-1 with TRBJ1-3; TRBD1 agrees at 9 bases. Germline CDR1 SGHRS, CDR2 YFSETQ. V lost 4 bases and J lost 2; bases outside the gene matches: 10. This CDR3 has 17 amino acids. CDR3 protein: CASSTPGQGSPGNTIYF. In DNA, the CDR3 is TGCGCCAGCAGCACCCCGGGACAGGGTAGTCCTGGAAACACCATATATTTT.

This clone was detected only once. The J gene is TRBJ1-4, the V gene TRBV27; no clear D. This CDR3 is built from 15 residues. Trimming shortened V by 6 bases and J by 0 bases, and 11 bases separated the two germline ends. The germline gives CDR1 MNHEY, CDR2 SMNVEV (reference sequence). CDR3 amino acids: CASRHTWATNEKLFF. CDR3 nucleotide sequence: TGTGCCAGCAGGCACACCTGGGCAACTAATGAAAAACTGTTTTTT.

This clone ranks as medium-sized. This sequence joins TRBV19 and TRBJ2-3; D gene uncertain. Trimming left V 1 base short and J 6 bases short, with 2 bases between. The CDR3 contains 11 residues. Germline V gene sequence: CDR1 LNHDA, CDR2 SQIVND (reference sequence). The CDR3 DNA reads TGTGCCAGTAGTATAGGCGATACGCAGTATTTT. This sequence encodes CASSIGDTQYF.

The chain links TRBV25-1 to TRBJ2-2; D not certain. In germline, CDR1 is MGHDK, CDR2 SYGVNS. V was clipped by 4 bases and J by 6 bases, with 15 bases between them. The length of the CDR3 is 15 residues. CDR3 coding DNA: TGTGCCAGCAGTGTTGAAGATTACCTCCCCGGGGAGCTGTTTTTT. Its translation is CASSVEDYLPGELFF.

CDR3 nucleotides: TGCGCCAGCAGCCAAATATGGCGGCCCCAAGAGACCCAGTACTTC. Its translation: CASSQIWRPQETQYF. The chain combines TRBV4-1 with TRBJ2-5; D is ambiguous. This CDR3 contains 15 residues. The germline V gene encodes CDR1 MGHRA and CDR2 YSYEKL. V was cut by 2 bases and J by 1 base, with 11 bases left in between.

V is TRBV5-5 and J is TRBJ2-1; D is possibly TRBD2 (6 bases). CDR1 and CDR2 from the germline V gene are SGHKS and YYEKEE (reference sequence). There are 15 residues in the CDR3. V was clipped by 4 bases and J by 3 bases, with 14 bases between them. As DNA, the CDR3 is TGTGCCAGCAGCCACATCGTAGCGGTCTACAATGAGCAGTTCTTC. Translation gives CASSHIVAVYNEQFF.

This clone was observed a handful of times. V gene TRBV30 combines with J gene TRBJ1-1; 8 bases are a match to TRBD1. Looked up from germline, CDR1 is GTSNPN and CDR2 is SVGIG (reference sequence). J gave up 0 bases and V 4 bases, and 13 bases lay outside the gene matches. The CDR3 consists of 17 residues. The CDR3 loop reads CAWTRSAGGGMNTEAFF. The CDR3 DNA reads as TGTGCCTGGACCAGGTCGGCAGGGGGCGGAATGAACACTGAAGCTTTCTTT.

CDR3 sequence: CASSKTGNPYNEQFF. Written as DNA, the CDR3 is TGTGCCAGCAGCAAGACAGGGAACCCCTACAATGAGCAGTTCTTC. The chain has TRBV9 and TRBJ2-1, with 7 bases identical to TRBD1. The CDR3 is 15 residues long. Germline CDR1 is SGDLS and CDR2 is YYNGEE. J lost 2 bases, V lost 4 bases, and 6 bases had no gene match.

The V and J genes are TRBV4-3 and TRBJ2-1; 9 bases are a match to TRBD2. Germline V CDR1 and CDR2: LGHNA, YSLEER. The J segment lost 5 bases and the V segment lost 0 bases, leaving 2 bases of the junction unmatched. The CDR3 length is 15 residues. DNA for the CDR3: TGCGCCAGCAGCCAAGACGGACTAGCGAACAATGAGCAGTTCTTC. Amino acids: CASSQDGLANNEQFF.

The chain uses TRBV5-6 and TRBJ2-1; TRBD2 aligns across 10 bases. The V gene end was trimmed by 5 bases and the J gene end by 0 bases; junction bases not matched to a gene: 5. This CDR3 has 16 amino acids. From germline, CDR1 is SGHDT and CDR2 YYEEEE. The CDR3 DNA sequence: TGTGCCAGCAGTTTAGCTAGCGGGAGCTCCTACAATGAGCAGTTCTTC. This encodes CASSLASGSSYNEQFF.

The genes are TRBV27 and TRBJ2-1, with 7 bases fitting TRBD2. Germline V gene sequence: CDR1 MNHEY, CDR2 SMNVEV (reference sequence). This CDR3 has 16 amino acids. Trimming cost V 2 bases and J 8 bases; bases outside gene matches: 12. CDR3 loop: CASSLGPGGRRDEQFF. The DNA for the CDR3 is TGTGCCAGCAGTTTAGGCCCCGGCGGGAGACGCGATGAGCAGTTCTTC.

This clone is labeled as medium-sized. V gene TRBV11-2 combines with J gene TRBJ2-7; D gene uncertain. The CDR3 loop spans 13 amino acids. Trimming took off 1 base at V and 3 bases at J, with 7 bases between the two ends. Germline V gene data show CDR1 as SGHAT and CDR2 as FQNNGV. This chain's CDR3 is CASSLGSHYEQYF. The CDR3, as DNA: TGTGCCAGCAGCTTAGGTAGTCACTACGAGCAGTACTTC.

CDR3 nucleotides: TGTGCCAGCAGCGCCCATACCGCCCCACTCCCCGCAAAAGCTTTCTTT. Its protein is CASSAHTAPLPAKAFF. The genes are TRBV9 and TRBJ1-1; D ambiguous. The CDR3 has 16 amino acids. CDR1 and CDR2 from the germline V gene are SGDLS and YYNGEE. V was shortened by 3 bases and J by 9 bases, with 24 bases between the two germline ends.

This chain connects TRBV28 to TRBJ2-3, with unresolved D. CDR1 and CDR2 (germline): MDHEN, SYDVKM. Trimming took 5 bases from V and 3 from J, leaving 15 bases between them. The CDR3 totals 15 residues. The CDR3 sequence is CASSGRTFTTDTQYF. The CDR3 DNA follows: TGTGCCAGCAGTGGGCGGACCTTCACTACAGATACGCAGTATTTT.

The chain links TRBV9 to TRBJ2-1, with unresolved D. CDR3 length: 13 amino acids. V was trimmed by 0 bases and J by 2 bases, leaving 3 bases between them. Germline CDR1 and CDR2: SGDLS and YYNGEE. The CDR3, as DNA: TGTGCCAGCAGCGTAGGGACCTACAATGAGCAGTTCTTC. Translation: CASSVGTYNEQFF. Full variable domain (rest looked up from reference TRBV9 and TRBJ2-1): DSGVTQTPKHLITATGQRVTLRCSPRSGDLSVYWYQQSLDQGLQFLIQYYNGEERAKGNILERFSAQQFPDLHSELNLSSLELGDSALYFCASSVGTYNEQFFGPGTRLTVL.

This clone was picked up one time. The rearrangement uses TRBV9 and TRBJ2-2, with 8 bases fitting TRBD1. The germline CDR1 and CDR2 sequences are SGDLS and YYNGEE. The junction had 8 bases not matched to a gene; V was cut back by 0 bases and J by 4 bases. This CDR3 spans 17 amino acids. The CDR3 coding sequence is TGTGCCAGCAGCGTAGCTTCGGGGACAGGAGCCACCGGGGAGCTGTTTTTT. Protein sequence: CASSVASGTGATGELFF. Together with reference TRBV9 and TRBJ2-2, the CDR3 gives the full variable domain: DSGVTQTPKHLITATGQRVTLRCSPRSGDLSVYWYQQSLDQGLQFLIQYYNGEERAKGNILERFSAQQFPDLHSELNLSSLELGDSALYFCASSVASGTGATGELFFGEGSRLTVL.

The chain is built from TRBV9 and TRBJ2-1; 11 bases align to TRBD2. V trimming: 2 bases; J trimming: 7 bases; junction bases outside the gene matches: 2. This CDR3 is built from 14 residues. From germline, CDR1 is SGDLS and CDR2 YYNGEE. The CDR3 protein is CASSVIAGGNEQFF. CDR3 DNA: TGTGCCAGCAGCGTTATAGCGGGAGGGAATGAGCAGTTCTTC.

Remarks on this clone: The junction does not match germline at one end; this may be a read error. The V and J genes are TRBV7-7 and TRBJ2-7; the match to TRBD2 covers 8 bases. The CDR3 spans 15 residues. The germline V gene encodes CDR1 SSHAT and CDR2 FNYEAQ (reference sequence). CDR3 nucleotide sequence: TGTGCTAGCAGCTTAGAAAGCGGGAGCTCCTACGAGCAGTACTTC. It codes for CASSLESGSSYEQYF.

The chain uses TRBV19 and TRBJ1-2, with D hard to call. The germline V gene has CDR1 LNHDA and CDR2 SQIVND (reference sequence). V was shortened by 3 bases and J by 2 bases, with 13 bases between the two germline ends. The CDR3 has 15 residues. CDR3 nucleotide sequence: TGTGCCAGTAGTATTTTCCCCCGCGGAAACTATGGCTACACCTTC. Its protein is CASSIFPRGNYGYTF.

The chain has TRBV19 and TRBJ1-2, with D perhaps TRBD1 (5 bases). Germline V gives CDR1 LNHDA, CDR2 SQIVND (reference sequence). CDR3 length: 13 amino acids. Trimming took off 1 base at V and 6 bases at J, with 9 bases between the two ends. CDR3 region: CASSIGDWNGYTF. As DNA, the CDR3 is TGTGCCAGTAGTATAGGGGACTGGAATGGCTACACCTTC.

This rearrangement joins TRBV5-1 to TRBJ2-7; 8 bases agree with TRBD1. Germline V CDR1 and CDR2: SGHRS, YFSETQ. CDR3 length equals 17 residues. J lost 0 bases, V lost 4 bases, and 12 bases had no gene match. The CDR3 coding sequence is TGCGCCAGCAGCCTCTACCATGGACAGGGAGGCTCCTACGAGCAGTACTTC. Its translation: CASSLYHGQGGSYEQYF.

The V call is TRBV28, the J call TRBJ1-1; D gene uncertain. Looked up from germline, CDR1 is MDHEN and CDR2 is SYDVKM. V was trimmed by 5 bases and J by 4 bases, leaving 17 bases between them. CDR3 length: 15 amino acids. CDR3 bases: TGTGCCAGCAGTCCCCAGCAAAGCCGGGGCACTGAAGCTTTCTTT. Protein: CASSPQQSRGTEAFF.

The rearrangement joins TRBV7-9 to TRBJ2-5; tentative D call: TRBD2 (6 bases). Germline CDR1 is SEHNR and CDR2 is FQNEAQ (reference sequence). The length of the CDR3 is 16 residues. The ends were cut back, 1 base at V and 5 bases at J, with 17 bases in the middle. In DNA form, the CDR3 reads TGTGCCAGCAGCTTAGGGGCTAGCGCCCTGGGGGAGACCCAGTACTTC. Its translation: CASSLGASALGETQYF.

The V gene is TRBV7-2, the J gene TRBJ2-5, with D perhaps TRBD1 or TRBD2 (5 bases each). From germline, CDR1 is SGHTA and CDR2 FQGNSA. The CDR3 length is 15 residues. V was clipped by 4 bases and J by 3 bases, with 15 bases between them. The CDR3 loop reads CASSSNAWGKETQYF. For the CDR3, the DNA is TGTGCCAGCAGCTCCAATGCGTGGGGGAAAGAGACCCAGTACTTC.

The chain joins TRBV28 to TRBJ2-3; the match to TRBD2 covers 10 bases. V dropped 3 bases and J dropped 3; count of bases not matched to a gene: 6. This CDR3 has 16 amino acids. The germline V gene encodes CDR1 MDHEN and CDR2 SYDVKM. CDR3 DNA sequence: TGTGCCAGCAGTTTCTTACTAGCGGGATATACAGATACGCAGTATTTT. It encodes CASSFLLAGYTDTQYF.

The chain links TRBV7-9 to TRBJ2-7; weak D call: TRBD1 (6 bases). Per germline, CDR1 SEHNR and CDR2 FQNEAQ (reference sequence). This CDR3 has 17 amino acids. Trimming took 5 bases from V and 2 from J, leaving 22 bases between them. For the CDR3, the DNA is TGTGCCAGCAGCACCCTGGACGGCTACAGGGATACCTACGAGCAGTACTTC. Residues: CASSTLDGYRDTYEQYF.

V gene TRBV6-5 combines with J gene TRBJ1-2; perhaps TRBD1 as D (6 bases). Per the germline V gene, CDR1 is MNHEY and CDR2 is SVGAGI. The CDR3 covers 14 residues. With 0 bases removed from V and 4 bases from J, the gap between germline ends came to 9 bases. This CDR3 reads CASSYSRTAYGYTF. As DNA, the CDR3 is TGTGCCAGCAGTTACTCCCGGACAGCCTATGGCTACACCTTC.

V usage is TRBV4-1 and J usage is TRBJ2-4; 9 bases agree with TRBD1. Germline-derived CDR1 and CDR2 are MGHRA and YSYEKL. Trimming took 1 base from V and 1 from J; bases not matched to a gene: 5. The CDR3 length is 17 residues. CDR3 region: CASSQAGTGFAKNIQYF. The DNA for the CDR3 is TGCGCCAGCAGCCAAGCCGGGACAGGGTTTGCCAAAAACATTCAGTACTTC.

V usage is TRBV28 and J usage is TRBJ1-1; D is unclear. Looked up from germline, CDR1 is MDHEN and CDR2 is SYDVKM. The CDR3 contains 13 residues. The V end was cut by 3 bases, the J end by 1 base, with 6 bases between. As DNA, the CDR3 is TGTGCCAGCAGTTTGGTGCCGAACACTGAAGCTTTCTTT. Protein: CASSLVPNTEAFF.